The 21 T cell receptor beta chains below were found in one sample sequenced in a study of cytomegalovirus exposure and HLA in healthy donors (TCRdb year 2017). The library relied on the immunoSEQ multiplex PCR assay. For the multiplex PCR, a mixture combining 60 forward primers for TCR Vbeta segments and 13 reverse primers for TCR Jbeta segments was used. Sourced from immuneACCESS, this table was stored by TCRdb with only in-frame sequences that have V and J called. A share of the clones is absent; for the studies checked, an unresolved V gene accounts for under half, and the remainder has no known explanation. The sample records 100,000 to 150,000 clones, 75% of which are singletons. Clones ranked in the top ten supply 3% to 3.5% of the sample. The source material was PBMCs. These receptors were taken from a woman aged 45-60 years in good health and CMV-seronegative.

This chain uses TRBV19 with TRBJ1-3; TRBD1 matches 8 bases. Germline V gene sequence: CDR1 LNHDA, CDR2 SQIVND (reference sequence). The ends lost 7 bases at V and 2 bases at J; junction bases unmatched: 4. The CDR3 spans 14 residues. The CDR3 DNA sequence: TGTGCCAGTAACCCGGACAGGGCTGGAAACACCATATATTTT. It specifies CASNPDRAGNTIYF. Supplemented by reference TRBV19 and TRBJ1-3, the full variable domain reads DGGITQSPKYLFRKEGQNVTLSCEQNLNHDAMYWYRQDPGQGLRLIYYSQIVNDFQKGDIAEGYSVSREKKESFPLTVTSAQKNPTAFYLCASNPDRAGNTIYFGEGSWLTVV.

CDR3 loop: CASPPSVGGSYEQYF. CDR3 coding DNA: TGTGCCAGCCCCCCCTCCGTCGGCGGATCCTACGAGCAGTACTTC. J is TRBJ2-7 and V is TRBV28; D ambiguous. This CDR3 comprises 15 residues. Germline V gene lookup returns CDR1 MDHEN and CDR2 SYDVKM. Deletions cut 8 bases from V and 1 base from J, with 18 bases between.

V is TRBV28 and J is TRBJ2-5, with 9 positions matching TRBD1. CDR1 MDHEN and CDR2 SYDVKM come from the germline V gene. Trimming removed 1 base from V and 0 bases from J; junction bases left unmatched: 6. CDR3 length: 17 amino acids. The CDR3 loop is CASSLFRGQGYQETQYF. In DNA, the CDR3 is TGTGCCAGCAGTTTATTTCGGGGACAGGGCTACCAAGAGACCCAGTACTTC.

The chain carries TRBV7-8 and TRBJ2-1; 10 positions agree with TRBD2. V was pared by 1 base and J by 2 bases, with 8 bases of the junction left unmatched. The germline V gene has CDR1 SGHVS and CDR2 FQNEAQ. The CDR3 runs to 18 residues. The CDR3 loop reads CASSLGLAGALTYNEQFF. The CDR3, as DNA: TGTGCCAGCAGCTTAGGGCTAGCGGGAGCTTTGACCTACAATGAGCAGTTCTTC.

This clone appeared a few times. This chain connects TRBV25-1 to TRBJ1-2; 7 bases are shared with TRBD1. V was pared by 5 bases and J by 5 bases, with 5 bases of the junction left unmatched. The CDR3 is made up of 13 amino acids. The germline CDR1 and CDR2 sequences are MGHDK and SYGVNS. CDR3 coding DNA: TGTGCCAGCAGTCTTACAGGGGCTTATGGCTACACCTTC. This sequence encodes CASSLTGAYGYTF.

This chain uses TRBV30 with TRBJ2-5; 9 bases map to TRBD1. The germline CDR1 and CDR2 sequences are GTSNPN and SVGIG (reference sequence). The CDR3 loop spans 11 amino acids. Trimming cost V 5 bases and J 5 bases; bases outside gene matches: 0. This chain's CDR3 is CAWGQGETQYF. The CDR3 bases are TGTGCCTGGGGACAGGGGGAGACCCAGTACTTC. Based on the CDR3 plus reference TRBV30 and TRBJ2-5, the full variable domain is SQTIHQWPATLVQPVGSPLSLECTVEGTSNPNLYWYRQAAGRGLQLLFYSVGIGQISSEVPQNLSASRPQDRQFILSSKKLLLSDSGFYLCAWGQGETQYFGPGTRLLVL.

The V and J genes are TRBV2 and TRBJ1-4; D is perhaps TRBD1 (6 bases). Trimming removed 8 bases at V and 7 bases at J, with 20 bases between. CDR1 is SNHLY and CDR2 is FYNNEI in the germline V gene. This CDR3 comprises 15 residues. As DNA, the CDR3 is TGTGCCAGCGGAGAATTTGGACAGAGCTTTGAAAAACTGTTTTTT. Translated, it gives CASGEFGQSFEKLFF. The full variable domain, in which reference TRBV2 and TRBJ1-4 provide the parts outside the CDR3, is EPEVTQTPSHQVTQMGQEVILRCVPISNHLYFYWYRQILGQKVEFLVSFYNNEISEKSEIFDDQFSVERPDGSNFTLKIRSTKLEDSAMYFCASGEFGQSFEKLFFGSGTQLSVL.

The chain carries TRBV5-1 and TRBJ2-3; 15 bases are shared with TRBD2. The CDR3 consists of 16 residues. Germline V CDR1 and CDR2: SGHRS, YFSETQ. J gave up 5 bases and V 3 bases, and 4 bases lay outside the gene matches. CDR3 nucleotide sequence: TGCGCCAGCAGCTCCTCGGGACTAGCGGGAGGAGATACGCAGTATTTT. This gives the protein CASSSSGLAGGDTQYF.

This clone was seen more than once but under ten times. V usage is TRBV7-8 and J usage is TRBJ1-2; TRBD1 is a possible D gene (5 bases). Trimming took 5 bases from V and 8 from J, leaving 12 bases between them. The CDR3 consists of 12 residues. From germline, CDR1 is SGHVS and CDR2 FQNEAQ. The CDR3 region has the DNA TGTGCCAGCAGCGATTCAGGGTTCGGCTACACCTTC. Amino acid sequence: CASSDSGFGYTF.

The chain links TRBV11-2 to TRBJ2-7; the match to TRBD2 covers 10 bases. CDR1 and CDR2 from the germline V gene are SGHAT and FQNNGV. The CDR3 runs to 15 residues. V lost 4 bases to trimming and J lost 6 bases; unmatched junction nucleotides: 9. The CDR3 reads CASSSQASGRAEQYF. The CDR3 DNA reads as TGTGCCAGCAGCTCACAGGCCAGCGGGAGGGCCGAGCAGTACTTC.

The chain couples TRBV7-9 to TRBJ2-5; 10 bases agree with TRBD1. J lost 3 bases, V lost 3 bases, and 4 bases had no gene match. This CDR3 spans 15 amino acids. CDR1 and CDR2 (germline): SEHNR, FQNEAQ (reference sequence). The CDR3 bases are TGTGCCAGCAGCTTGTCGACAGGGGGCAAAGAGACCCAGTACTTC. It encodes CASSLSTGGKETQYF.

The chain uses TRBV18 and TRBJ2-1, with 7 bases identical to TRBD1. The CDR3 is 15 amino acids. The germline gives CDR1 KGHSH, CDR2 LQKENI. With V trimmed by 3 bases and J by 7 bases, 9 bases remained unmatched. In DNA form, the CDR3 reads TGTGCCAGCTCACCGGGGACAGTTAAGTCTAATGAGCAGTTCTTC. Protein sequence: CASSPGTVKSNEQFF.

The chain employs TRBV29-1 and TRBJ2-7; 14 bases are a match to TRBD2. The ends lost 3 bases at V and 5 bases at J; junction bases unmatched: 3. CDR1 is SQVTM, CDR2 ANQGSEA, per germline. The CDR3 runs to 14 residues. The CDR3 DNA reads TGCAGCGTTGAGACTAGCGGGAGGGCCCACGAGCAGTACTTC. Translated, it gives CSVETSGRAHEQYF.

The chain links TRBV7-9 to TRBJ1-2; D not resolved. V lost 2 bases to trimming and J lost 2 bases, with 3 bases between them. CDR1 and CDR2 from the germline V gene are SEHNR and FQNEAQ (reference sequence). The CDR3 covers 12 residues. CDR3 bases: TGTGCCAGCAGCTTACAGAACTATGGCTACACCTTC. It translates to CASSLQNYGYTF.

V usage is TRBV4-3 and J usage is TRBJ1-2; possibly TRBD1 for D (5 bases). The V and J ends lost 1 base and 4 bases respectively, with 16 bases between them. CDR3 length equals 16 residues. Germline values: CDR1 LGHNA, CDR2 YSLEER. Written as DNA, the CDR3 is TGCGCCAGCAGCCAAGGACACGACAGCGTAACCTATGGCTACACCTTC. Translation gives CASSQGHDSVTYGYTF.

The chain joins TRBV6-1 to TRBJ2-7; 9 nucleotides align to TRBD2. Losses at the gene ends were 3 bases for V and 3 bases for J; bases not matched to a gene: 6. The V gene's germline CDR1 is MNHNS and CDR2 SASEGT. The CDR3 extends over 15 amino acids. The CDR3 sequence is CASSEAGGIGYEQYF. CDR3 bases: TGTGCCAGCAGTGAGGCGGGAGGGATCGGCTACGAGCAGTACTTC.

The sample holds one count of this clone. The V gene is TRBV2, the J gene TRBJ1-6, with TRBD1 matching over 9 bases. Germline V gene lookup returns CDR1 SNHLY and CDR2 FYNNEI. V was pared by 7 bases and J by 10 bases, with 5 bases of the junction left unmatched. This CDR3 has 13 residues. CDR3 nucleotides: TGTGCCAGCATGGGACAGGGTCGCTCACCCCTCCACTTT. Protein: CASMGQGRSPLHF. Based on the CDR3 plus reference TRBV2 and TRBJ1-6, the full variable domain is EPEVTQTPSHQVTQMGQEVILRCVPISNHLYFYWYRQILGQKVEFLVSFYNNEISEKSEIFDDQFSVERPDGSNFTLKIRSTKLEDSAMYFCASMGQGRSPLHFGNGTRLTVT.

This chain uses TRBV7-8 with TRBJ2-1; D remains ambiguous. Trimming removed 5 bases at V and 7 bases at J, with 6 bases between. This CDR3 spans 11 amino acids. The germline V gene has CDR1 SGHVS and CDR2 FQNEAQ. In nucleotides, the CDR3 is TGTGCCAGCAGCCCCCAAAATGAGCAGTTCTTC. It yields the protein CASSPQNEQFF.

This rearrangement joins TRBV15 to TRBJ1-5, with TRBD1 matching 8 bases. The CDR3 contains 15 residues. CDR1 and CDR2 (germline): LNHNV, YYDKDF (reference sequence). The J segment lost 6 bases and the V segment lost 1 base, leaving 5 bases of the junction unmatched. This chain's CDR3 is CATSRVDRAAQPQHF. For the CDR3, the DNA is TGTGCCACCAGCAGAGTGGACAGGGCGGCTCAGCCCCAGCATTTT.

The chain links TRBV7-8 to TRBJ2-1, with D perhaps matching TRBD2 (6 bases). V was cut by 10 bases and J by 0 bases, with 19 bases left in between. The CDR3 runs 16 residues. CDR1 and CDR2 (germline): SGHVS, FQNEAQ. CDR3 coding DNA: TGTGCCACCAGGGCGACTAGACTGGGCTCCTACAATGAGCAGTTCTTC. Translation: CATRATRLGSYNEQFF.

The rearrangement uses TRBV4-1 and TRBJ1-2; possibly TRBD1 for D (5 bases). This CDR3 is built from 14 residues. The germline V gene has CDR1 MGHRA and CDR2 YSYEKL. Deletions cut 4 bases from V and 3 bases from J, with 12 bases between. The CDR3 loop is CASSPPWDYYGYTF. As DNA, the CDR3 is TGCGCCAGCAGCCCACCGTGGGACTACTATGGCTACACCTTC.